These 7 T cell receptor beta chains originate from one sample sequenced in a study of CD8 T cells in Susac syndrome (dated by TCRdb to between 2017 and 2020). Library preparation employed the immunoSEQ multiplex PCR assay. RNA was extracted using the RNeasy kit, and roughly 0.5 to 1 microgram was reverse transcribed with random hexamers. TCRdb handled the public reads itself, with Q25 trimming in fastp and clone calling in MiXCR, and kept productive beta chains. Rows with one shared CDR3 protein collapse into an entry with the most common genes and DNA. In all, the sample holds 150,000 to 200,000 distinct CDR3 sequences, and about 95% of those were seen once. In total, the top ten clones hold roughly 0.16% of the sample. The sample taken for sequencing was CD8+ T cells from PBMCs. The receptors come from a human donor with multiple sclerosis.

V is TRBV20-1 and J is TRBJ2-7; 8 bases match TRBD2. Per germline, CDR1 DFQATT and CDR2 SNEGSKA (reference sequence). With V trimmed by 1 base and J by 6 bases, 8 bases remained unmatched. The CDR3 runs to 14 residues. CDR3 sequence reads: CSARVREGTAEQYF. The CDR3 region has the DNA TGCAGTGCTAGAGTTCGGGAGGGCACGGCCGAGCAGTACTTC.

The chain has TRBV12-3 or TRBV12-4 and TRBJ2-5; D is ambiguous. The V end was cut by 6 bases, the J end by 5 bases, with 13 bases between. The CDR3 is made up of 13 amino acids. The CDR3 sequence is CASSQRGRETQYF. DNA for the CDR3: TGTGCCAGCAGCCAACGAGGCCGCGAGACCCAGTACTTC.

This sequence joins TRBV3-1 and TRBJ2-6; D may be TRBD1 or TRBD2 (6 bases each). Germline lookup yields CDR1 LGHDT and CDR2 YNNKEL (reference sequence). This CDR3 comprises 18 residues. Trimming left V 2 bases short and J 2 bases short, with 16 bases between. Here the CDR3 reads CASSQFLGRGPGANVLTF. CDR3 in DNA: TGTGCCAGCAGCCAATTCCTGGGTCGGGGGCCTGGGGCCAACGTCCTGACTTTC.

The chain links TRBV29-1 to TRBJ2-7, with a weak D call TRBD1 (5 bases). The germline CDR1 and CDR2 sequences are SQVTM and ANQGSEA. The CDR3 consists of 13 residues. V lost 5 bases and J 3 bases, leaving 14 bases between the germline ends. CDR3 coding DNA: TGCAGCGTTAGTGACAGATCCCTCTACGAGCAGTACTTC. Protein: CSVSDRSLYEQYF.

The chain recombines TRBV15 with TRBJ2-7, with D perhaps TRBD1 (5 bases). CDR1 LNHNV and CDR2 YYDKDF come from the germline V gene (reference sequence). V was clipped by 1 base and J by 1 base, with 14 bases between them. The CDR3 runs 16 residues. CDR3 sequence reads: CATSRGIQDISYEQYF. The CDR3 DNA is TGTGCCACCAGCAGAGGAATACAGGACATTTCCTACGAGCAGTACTTC.

This clonotype has only one observation. The chain combines TRBV11-2 with TRBJ2-3; D is uncertain. CDR1 SGHAT and CDR2 FQNNGV come from the germline V gene. This CDR3 is built from 18 residues. V was clipped by 1 base and J by 0 bases, with 17 bases between them. Written as DNA, the CDR3 is TGTGCCAGCAGCTTAGCCGGTAGTGTTACTCCTAGCACAGATACGCAGTATTTT. It encodes CASSLAGSVTPSTDTQYF.

This sequence joins TRBV30 and TRBJ2-1; D is unclear. The CDR3 sequence is 16 residues long. Germline CDR1 reads GTSNPN; CDR2 reads SVGIG (reference sequence). The V gene lost 2 bases and the J gene lost 1 base, with 15 bases spanning the gap. CDR3 sequence (DNA): TGTGCCTGGAGTTACAGCTTGGACCGATCCTACAATGAGCAGTTCTTC. It translates to CAWSYSLDRSYNEQFF. Drawing the rest from reference TRBV30 and TRBJ2-1, the complete variable domain is SQTIHQWPATLVQPVGSPLSLECTVEGTSNPNLYWYRQAAGRGLQLLFYSVGIGQISSEVPQNLSASRPQDRQFILSSKKLLLSDSGFYLCAWSYSLDRSYNEQFFGPGTRLTVL.